This T cell receptor beta chain was captured by sequencing in a study of long-term antiretroviral therapy in people with HIV. Study-wide findings and caveats: Blood draws took place between about 2004 and 2017 and possibly involved older ART regimens.

Survey level was the resolution at which the v3.0 immunoSEQ assay ran. The assay was immunoSEQ multiplex PCR, and TCRdb's table has in-frame clones only and misses some. Of some 20,000 clones detected, over 75% appear once; the ten largest clones hold 7% to 8.5%. Donors each had at least one pre-ART PBMC sample and at least two post-ART ones. Points on this clone: What it binds is unknown.

The germline gives CDR1 SGHTA, CDR2 FQGNSA. The V and J ends lost 0 bases and 2 bases respectively, with 7 bases between them. The CDR3 has 14 amino acids. This chain connects TRBV7-2 to TRBJ1-1, with D unclear. This specimen was unsorted PBMCs, taken at the start of antiretroviral therapy, before treatment. This sequence originates from a woman between 35 and 50 years old with HIV. Here the CDR3 reads CASSLALGNTEAFF. In nucleotides, the CDR3 is TGTGCCAGCAGCTTAGCGCTCGGAAACACTGAAGCTTTCTTT.